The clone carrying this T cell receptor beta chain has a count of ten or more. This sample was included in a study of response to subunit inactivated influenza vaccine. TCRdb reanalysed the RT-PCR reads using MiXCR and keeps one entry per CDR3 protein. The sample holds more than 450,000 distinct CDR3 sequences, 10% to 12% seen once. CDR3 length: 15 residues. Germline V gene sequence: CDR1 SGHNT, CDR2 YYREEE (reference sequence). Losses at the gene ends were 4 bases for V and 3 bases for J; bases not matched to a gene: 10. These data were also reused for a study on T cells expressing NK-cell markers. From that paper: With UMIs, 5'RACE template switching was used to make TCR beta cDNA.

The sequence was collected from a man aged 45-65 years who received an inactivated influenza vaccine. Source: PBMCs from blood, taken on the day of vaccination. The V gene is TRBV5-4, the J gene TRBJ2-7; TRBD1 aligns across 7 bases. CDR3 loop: CASSPGQAELYEQYF. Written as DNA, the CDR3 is TGTGCCAGCAGCCCTGGACAGGCTGAGCTCTACGAGCAGTACTTC.